One T cell receptor beta chain is described in this entry. The source of the sample is a study of blood T cell repertoires in COVID-19. Study-wide background: Acute and convalescent COVID-19 samples came from the United States, Italy and Spain.

Seattle patient enrollment occurred during active infection, with longitudinal follow-up thereafter. As processed by the authors: Amplification of reference gene primers was used by the study to estimate nucleated cell counts. The table came from immunoSEQ multiplex PCR; TCRdb's copy has only in-frame clones and leaves some out. D and trimming were read from the DNA, whereas the V and J calls and clone size are those reported in that table. This table holds 150,000 to 200,000 clones, about 90% found once. V dropped 5 bases and J dropped 3; count of bases not matched to a gene: 10. The CDR3 spans 19 residues. Germline values: CDR1 SGHTA, CDR2 FQGTGA.

Specimen: peripheral blood. The TCR comes from a man aged 25 to 40 with COVID-19, enrolled during active disease. This rearrangement joins TRBV7-3 to TRBJ2-1; TRBD2 matches at 16 bases. The CDR3 loop reads CASSKRGLAGGESYNEQFF. The CDR3 DNA reads TGTGCCAGCAGCAAGCGGGGACTAGCGGGAGGGGAAAGCTACAATGAGCAGTTCTTC.